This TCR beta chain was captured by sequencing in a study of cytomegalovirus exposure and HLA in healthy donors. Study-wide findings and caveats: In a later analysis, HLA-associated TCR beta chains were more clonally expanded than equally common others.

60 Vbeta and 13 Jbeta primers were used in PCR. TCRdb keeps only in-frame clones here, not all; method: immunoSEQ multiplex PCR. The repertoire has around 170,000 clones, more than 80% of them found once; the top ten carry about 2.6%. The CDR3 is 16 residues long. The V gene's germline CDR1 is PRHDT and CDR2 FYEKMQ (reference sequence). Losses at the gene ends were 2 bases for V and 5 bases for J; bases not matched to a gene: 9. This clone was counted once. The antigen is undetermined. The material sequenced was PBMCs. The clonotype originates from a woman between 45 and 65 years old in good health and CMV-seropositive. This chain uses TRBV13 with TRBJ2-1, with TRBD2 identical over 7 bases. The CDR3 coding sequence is TGTGCCAGCAGCTTAAACTGGGGGGGGTCTAACAATGAGCAGTTCTTC. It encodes CASSLNWGGSNNEQFF.